A selection of T cell receptor beta chains follows, all from one sample in a study of lung T cells in sarcoidosis with Löfgren's syndrome. TCRdb re-analysed the reads in MiXCR, keeping a single row per CDR3 protein. This repertoire shows roughly 7,800 distinct CDR3 sequences, roughly 21% found once; its top ten account for about 22%. Sequencing was done on a sample of CD4+ T cells from bronchoalveolar lavage fluid. The receptors stem from a human donor with sarcoidosis (Löfgren's syndrome or another form), or a control subject (not recorded which). CDR3s include the opening cysteine and the closing phenylalanine or tryptophan. D genes are given only for firm matches. Expanded clones get a size class; other rows say once, few or many, or leave the size out.

cdr3_aa | cdr3_nt | j_call | clone_size | v_call | cdr3_length | d_call
CASSLAGLLGSDTQYF | TGTGCCAGCAGCTTAGCCGGGCTCCTAGGCTCAGATACGCAGTATTTT | TRBJ2-3 | many | TRBV7-3 | 16 | NA
CSARGAASYEQYF | TGCAGTGCTAGAGGGGCGGCTTCCTACGAGCAGTACTTC | TRBJ2-7 | medium-sized | TRBV20-1 | 13 | NA
CASSPSVQMNTEAFF | TGTGCCAGCTCTCCCTCGGTCCAAATGAACACTGAAGCTTTCTTT | TRBJ1-1 | many | TRBV18 | 15 | NA
CSARDVGRGAQGYTF | TGCAGTGCTAGAGATGTGGGAAGAGGGGCGCAGGGCTACACCTTC | TRBJ1-2 | many | TRBV20-1 | 15 | NA
CASSPTTGIDQPQHF | TGCGCCAGCAGCCCTACGACAGGGATTGATCAGCCCCAGCATTTT | TRBJ1-5 | many | TRBV5-1 | 15 | TRBD1
CAWSHSGGWNTEAFF | TGTGCCTGGAGTCACTCAGGGGGCTGGAACACTGAAGCTTTCTTT | TRBJ1-1 | NA | TRBV30 | 15 | TRBD1
CASSELEVRNEQFF | TGTGCCAGCAGTGAATTGGAGGTCCGGAATGAGCAGTTCTTC | TRBJ2-1 | many | TRBV6-1 | 14 | NA
CASSYGVTAKNIQYF | TGTGCCAGTAGTTACGGGGTCACAGCCAAAAACATTCAGTACTTC | TRBJ2-4 | many | TRBV19 | 15 | NA
CASSRPGVAGNTIYF | TGTGCCAGCAGCCGCCCGGGGGTCGCTGGAAACACCATATATTTT | TRBJ1-3 | medium-sized | TRBV7-2 | 15 | NA
CASSYLAGGEETQYF | TGTGCCAGCAGTTACCTAGCGGGGGGCGAAGAGACCCAGTACTTC | TRBJ2-5 | few | TRBV6-6 | 15 | TRBD2
CASSFPPRYEQYF | TGTGCCAGCAGTTTCCCTCCCCGGTACGAGCAGTACTTC | TRBJ2-7 | many | TRBV6-1 | 13 | NA
CASSPLGETSEITDTQYF | TGTGCCAGCAGCCCTCTCGGAGAGACTAGCGAGATCACAGATACGCAGTATTTT | TRBJ2-3 | NA | TRBV4-2 | 18 | TRBD2
CASVLGARGNTEAFF | TGTGCCAGCGTCCTCGGGGCCCGGGGGAACACTGAAGCTTTCTTT | TRBJ1-1 | many | TRBV2 | 15 | NA
CASSLGGGSGNTIYF | TGTGCCAGCAGCTTGGGTGGGGGCTCTGGAAACACCATATATTTT | TRBJ1-3 | NA | TRBV5-4 | 15 | NA
CAWRPRQGKHATNEKLFF | TGTGCCTGGAGACCAAGACAGGGAAAGCATGCAACTAATGAAAAACTGTTTTTT | TRBJ1-4 | few | TRBV30 | 18 | TRBD1
CASSLKGGNTEAFF | TGTGCCAGCAGTTTAAAGGGGGGGAACACTGAAGCTTTCTTT | TRBJ1-1 | few | TRBV27 | 14 | NA
CASRLGPKELFF | TGTGCCAGTAGACTGGGCCCCAAGGAACTGTTTTTT | TRBJ1-4 | NA | TRBV19 | 12 | NA
CASSVGRVETQYF | TGTGCCAGTAGTGTCGGAAGGGTAGAGACCCAGTACTTC | TRBJ2-5 | many | TRBV19 | 13 | NA
CASSLGRDQPQHF | TGTGCCAGCAGCTTAGGCAGGGATCAGCCCCAGCATTTT | TRBJ1-5 | medium-sized | TRBV7-9 | 13 | NA
CASSQLADTQYF | TGTGCCAGCAGTCAACTAGCAGATACGCAGTATTTT | TRBJ2-3 | medium-sized | TRBV6-1 | 12 | NA
CASSLGGQGTNEQFF | TGTGCCAGCAGCTTAGGGGGGCAGGGTACGAATGAGCAGTTCTTC | TRBJ2-1 | many | TRBV11-2 | 15 | NA
CASSDAGSTEAFF | TGTGCCAGCAGCGACGCAGGGTCCACTGAAGCTTTCTTT | TRBJ1-1 | NA | TRBV6-1 | 13 | NA